This TCR beta chain stems from a study of long-term antiretroviral therapy in people with HIV. V was clipped by 7 bases and J by 9 bases, with 4 bases between them. Germline V gene lookup returns CDR1 SQVTM and CDR2 ANQGSEA. The CDR3 sequence is 8 residues long. Every single participant having HIV got treatment inside the United States. DNA was extracted from approximately 0.91-9.4 million thawed cryopreserved PBMC. General observations from the study: After ART, diversity increased yet remained lower than transplant donor controls.

The run of the v3.0 immunoSEQ assay was at survey level. Data came from immunoSEQ multiplex PCR; TCRdb stores just in-frame clones and leaves some out. The sample contains 15,000 to 20,000 clones, roughly 84% of which appear only once. A word on this clone: No antigen is known for it.

The TCR was taken from a man aged 18 to 29 with HIV. The V and J genes are TRBV29-1 and TRBJ1-5; unclear D gene. Sequences were derived from unsorted PBMCs, sampled 0.9 years after starting antiretroviral therapy. CDR3 DNA: TGCAGCGCAGGGCCCCAGCATTTT. Its translation is CSAGPQHF.